Listed below are T cell receptor beta chains from one sample, sequenced in a study of T-cell memory formation after mild COVID-19. In TCRdb, the 5' RACE reads were re-called with MiXCR into one record per CDR3 protein. In the table there are 400,000 or so distinct CDR3 sequences, roughly 20% of which are singletons. The source material was PBMCs or a T cell subset sorted from them (not recorded which). The receptors were sampled from an adult woman who had mild COVID-19 (a few samples of this study predate the infection). Cell type and time point are not known. Each CDR3 is given with its conserved first and last residue. A D gene is named only where the DNA matches it firmly. The size entry is marked missing in some rows and otherwise reads once, few, many or a size class.

j_call v_call clone_size d_call cdr3_length cdr3_nt cdr3_aa
TRBJ1-1 TRBV5-1 . . 14 TGCGCCAGCAGCCCCTCCGGGAGCAACACTGAAGCTTTCTTT CASSPSGSNTEAFF
TRBJ1-3 TRBV12-3/TRBV12-4 once . 15 TGTGCCAGCAACCGGGGGCAATTGTATGGAAACACCATATATTTT CASNRGQLYGNTIYF
TRBJ2-7 TRBV9 . TRBD2 15 TGTGCCAGCAGCGTAACTAGCGCACGAAGCTACGAGCAGTACTTC CASSVTSARSYEQYF
TRBJ2-7 TRBV9 many . 14 TGTGCCAGCAGCGGGCCCACACCAGGCGAGGGGCAGTACTTC CASSGPTPGEGQYF
TRBJ2-7 TRBV19 few . 15 TGTGCCAGTAGTATAGAGGGAGAAGGGATCTACGAGCAGTACTTC CASSIEGEGIYEQYF
TRBJ2-3 TRBV20-1 few . 11 TGCAGTGCGACATGGGCAGATACGCAGTATTTT CSATWADTQYF
TRBJ1-4 TRBV29-1 few TRBD1 14 TGCAGCGTTGCTTCCGGGACAGGGGGGGAAAAACTGTTTTTT CSVASGTGGEKLFF
TRBJ2-1 TRBV29-1 few . 11 TGCAGCGTTGAAGGGCCCAATGAGCAGTTCTTC CSVEGPNEQFF
TRBJ1-1 TRBV9 . . 15 TGTGCCAGCAGCCCGGTCGCGGGGAGGAACACTGAAGCTTTCTTT CASSPVAGRNTEAFF
TRBJ2-3 TRBV20-1 few . 15 TGCAGTGCTAGAGAACAGGGATGGAGCACAGATACGCAGTATTTT CSAREQGWSTDTQYF
TRBJ2-7 TRBV14 few TRBD1 15 TGTGCCAGCAGCCAGCAGGGGGTAGGGCATCGCGAGCAGTACTTC CASSQQGVGHREQYF
TRBJ2-5 TRBV7-9 . TRBD1 15 TGTGCCAGCAGCTTATCCGGGACAGGGGAGGAGACCCAGTACTTC CASSLSGTGEETQYF
TRBJ2-7 TRBV4-2 . . 16 TGTGCCAGCAGCCAAGAGGTGAGGACGGGAGTCTACGAGCAGTACTTC CASSQEVRTGVYEQYF
TRBJ2-7 TRBV20-1 . . 11 TGCAGTGCTAGAGCCCTTAGCGAGCAGTACTTC CSARALSEQYF
TRBJ2-1 TRBV6-5 few TRBD1 13 TGTGCCAGCAGGCATGACAGGGGCGGGGAGCAGTTCTTC CASRHDRGGEQFF
TRBJ1-1 TRBV4-3 . TRBD1 14 TGCGCCAGCAGCCTAGACAGGGGCTACGGTGAAGCTTTCTTT CASSLDRGYGEAFF
TRBJ1-2 TRBV5-1 . . 16 TGCGCCAGCAGCTCCCAACCCGGGGGATTGAGCTATGGCTACACCTTC CASSSQPGGLSYGYTF
TRBJ1-5 TRBV5-1 . . 15 TGCGCCAGCAGCTTGGAAGGCATCCGAAATCAGCCCCAGCATTTT CASSLEGIRNQPQHF
TRBJ2-1 TRBV3-1 few . 15 TGTGCCAGCAGCCCGGGAGCCAACTCCTACAATGAGCAGTTCTTC CASSPGANSYNEQFF
TRBJ2-2 TRBV20-1 few . 11 TGCAGTGCCCCGGACACCGGGGAGCTGTTTTTT CSAPDTGELFF
TRBJ2-1 TRBV11-2 . . 15 TGTGCCAGCAGCTTAAGTAGCGGACCGGGGAATGAGCAGTTCTTC CASSLSSGPGNEQFF
TRBJ2-3 TRBV24-1 few . 17 TGTGCCACCAGTGACCAAACAGAGATGGGAGGCACAGATACGCAGTATTTT CATSDQTEMGGTDTQYF
TRBJ2-5 TRBV29-1 . . 13 TGCAGCGGTCTTAGGGGCTCACGAGAGACCCAGTACTTC CSGLRGSRETQYF
TRBJ2-1 TRBV30 once . 13 TGTGCCTGGAGCGGGATTCACTACAATGAGCAGTTCTTC CAWSGIHYNEQFF
TRBJ2-1 TRBV6-2/TRBV6-3 . TRBD2 15 TGTGCCAGCAGTTACTTGGGACTAGCTTACAATGAGCAGTTCTTC CASSYLGLAYNEQFF
TRBJ1-2 TRBV12-3/TRBV12-4 . . 13 TGTGCCACCCGTCTCAGCCTTTTTGGAGGCTACACCTTC CATRLSLFGGYTF
TRBJ1-1 TRBV19 . . 11 TGTGCCAGTAGTATGACCGTAGAAGCTTTCTTT CASSMTVEAFF
TRBJ2-5 TRBV5-5 few . 14 TGTGCCAGCAGCTTGTGGGCAGGGGAAGAGACCCAGTACTTC CASSLWAGEETQYF
TRBJ1-1 TRBV11-2 . TRBD1 14 TGTGCCAGCAGCGCAAACAGGGGGGGCACTGAAGCTTTCTTT CASSANRGGTEAFF
TRBJ2-1 TRBV20-1 many . 12 TGCAGTGCTAGAGAAGATGGGAATGAGCAGTTCTTC CSAREDGNEQFF
TRBJ2-7 TRBV7-2 few TRBD1 12 TGTGCCAGCAGCCCACCACCTGGACAGGTCCACTTC CASSPPPGQVHF
TRBJ1-2 TRBV20-1 . TRBD1 15 TGCAGTGCTAGGGGGGAGACAGGGACGCTGAATGGCTACACCTTC CSARGETGTLNGYTF
TRBJ2-3 TRBV12-3/TRBV12-4 few TRBD1 14 TGTGCCAGCAGTCAGGGGGCCGGTACAGATACGCAGTATTTT CASSQGAGTDTQYF
TRBJ2-1 TRBV29-1 . TRBD1 11 TGCAGCGGGACAGGGTCGGGGGAGCAGTTCTTC CSGTGSGEQFF
TRBJ1-2 TRBV18 . . 16 TGTGCCAGCTCACCACCGATGACGGGACGGGGCTATGGCTACACCTTC CASSPPMTGRGYGYTF
TRBJ1-4 TRBV20-1 few . 15 TGCAGTGCTAGAGATAGGGGGGGAGCGGATGAAAAACTGTTTTTT CSARDRGGADEKLFF
TRBJ1-2 TRBV25-1 . . 13 TGTGCCAGCAGTGATAGGCAGTACTATGGCTACACCTTC CASSDRQYYGYTF
TRBJ1-2 TRBV27 few . 16 TGTGCCAGCAGTTTATCGATGGCCTCGGGGTATTATGGCTACACCTTC CASSLSMASGYYGYTF
TRBJ2-5 TRBV7-2 few TRBD1 14 TGTGCCAGCAGCCCTGACAGGGGTTCCGGGACCCAGTACTTC CASSPDRGSGTQYF
TRBJ1-1 TRBV20-1 . . 15 TGCAGTGCCCCCCGTCAGGGGCTGACCAACACTGAAGCTTTCTTT CSAPRQGLTNTEAFF
TRBJ2-4 TRBV9 few . 16 TGTGCCAGCAGCGTAGGCCCGACAGGAGCCAAAAACATTCAGTACTTC CASSVGPTGAKNIQYF
TRBJ2-5 TRBV7-2 . TRBD2 18 TGTGCCAGCAGCTACGGGCACAGACTAGCGGGGAGAGAAGAGACCCAGTACTTC CASSYGHRLAGREETQYF
TRBJ2-3 TRBV7-3 few . 15 TGTGCCAGCAGCTTAGTCGCGACTCACACAGATACGCAGTATTTT CASSLVATHTDTQYF
TRBJ2-7 TRBV24-1 . . 11 TGTGCCACCAGTGATGATTACGAGCAGTACTTC CATSDDYEQYF
TRBJ2-5 TRBV4-2 . TRBD2 18 TGTGCCAGCAGCCAAGACGCCCCTAGCGGGGGGGAGGCAAGGACCCAGTACTTC CASSQDAPSGGEARTQYF
TRBJ2-1 TRBV7-2 few TRBD2 17 TGTGCCAGCAGCTTAGAGCTAGCGGGAATAGCCTACAATGAGCAGTTCTTC CASSLELAGIAYNEQFF
TRBJ2-1 TRBV11-2 few . 13 TGTGCCAGCAGCCGATTTGAGTGGGATGAGCAGTTCTTC CASSRFEWDEQFF
TRBJ1-1 TRBV15 . . 15 TGTGCCACCACCTACGAGGGGCGGATGAACACTGAAGCTTTCTTT CATTYEGRMNTEAFF
TRBJ2-1 TRBV10-3 . TRBD2 14 TGTGCCATCAGTGGATTAGCGGGGTACAATGAGCAGTTCTTC CAISGLAGYNEQFF
TRBJ1-5 TRBV21-1 . . 17 TGTGCCAGCAGCACACTTCCCCCCGACATGAGCAATCAGCCCCAGCATTTT CASSTLPPDMSNQPQHF
TRBJ1-1 TRBV5-1 . . 14 TGCGCCAGCACCGCGGGTGGGCGGAGCACTGAAGCTTTCTTT CASTAGGRSTEAFF
TRBJ2-3 TRBV5-1 few . 13 TGCGCCAGCAGCTTGGAGTTACGAGATACGCAGTATTTT CASSLELRDTQYF